This T cell receptor beta chain was recorded in a study of Ad26.COV2.S vaccination and SARS-CoV-2 variants (dated by TCRdb to about 2021). At the level of the whole study: Vaccine-arm donors were drawn from COV1001, a multicentre, randomized, double-blind, placebo-controlled phase I-IIa trial of Ad26.COV2.S in healthy adults. Dosing of Ad26.COV2.S was intramuscular, at either 5x10^10 or 1x10^11 viral particles, delivered as one shot or as two shots spaced 56 days apart. TCRbeta repertoire sequencing was used to assess the specificity and breadth of SARS-CoV-2-reactive T cell receptors after Ad26.COV2.S vaccination. The TCR-sequenced set comprised approximately 32 samples: some 20 Ad26.COV2.S vaccine recipients, 5 placebo recipients and 8 SARS-CoV-2 convalescent individuals. Trial participants were randomized into five groups of five: low-dose or high-dose Ad26.COV2.S given once or twice, or placebo on both occasions. Throughout the experiments and outcome assessment, investigators stayed blinded to trial group allocation. What the work shows at the level of the full study, not this receptor alone: Comparable non-spike TCR breadth was observed between vaccine and placebo recipients, consistent with only spike being contained in the vaccine. After vaccination, substantial breadth of spike-specific CD8+ and CD4+ T cell responses was reported. The authors noted that total T cell responses may have been underestimated by the TCR breadth and depth analyses. The study was not powered to compare responses between vaccine doses or regimens. Compared with placebo recipients, Ad26.COV2.S recipients showed higher spike-specific TCR breadth (P = 0.0014).

This clone came up once. No antigen is known for it. The record has no base qualities; no much larger clone is one base away. TCRbeta CDR3 regions were sequenced with the immunoSEQ Assay. After extraction, genomic DNA underwent amplification by bias-controlled multiplex PCR, followed by high-throughput sequencing. Turning to the authors' computational methods: To quantify the absolute abundance of every unique TCRbeta CDR3 region, sequences were collapsed and filtered. T cell fraction was estimated by normalizing TCRbeta template counts to usable DNA, which was measured by amplifying reference genes present in all nucleated cells. Repertoire TCRs were annotated as SARS-CoV-2-specific by exact matching of V gene, CDR3 amino acid sequence and J gene to a known reactive TCR set. MIRA supplied the reference SARS-CoV-2 TCR set, which was filtered for enrichment in COVID-19-positive ImmuneCODE repertoires so that public or cross-reactive TCRs were removed. Based on the MIRA antigens, annotated TCRs were further analysed at the level of specific ORF or position within ORF. Breadth was defined as the number of annotated unique rearrangements divided by the total number of unique productive rearrangements, and depth was defined as the summed frequency of the annotated unique rearrangements. Group comparisons of TCR breadth used two-sided Wilcoxon rank-sum tests. TCRdb's version of the immuneACCESS table is confined to in-frame rearrangements and falls short of the full clone set. An unresolved V gene accounts for under half of the shortfall where checked; the remainder is of unknown origin. The V and J calls and the clone size are those of that table, but D and trimming were determined from the DNA. The sample table shows around 270,000 clones, and around 90% are seen once. The ten largest clones represent about 2.7% of the sample.

Sample treatment or condition, as interpreted from the label and publication: about 20 received Ad26.COV2.S at low or high dose, single or two shots; five or six received placebo; per-sample allocation not given. Repertoires of vaccine and placebo recipients were sequenced from samples collected on day 63 after the first injection. In Cohort 1b, some 25 adults aged 18-55 years were enrolled at a single site in Boston, USA, between 29 July and 7 August 2020. Ad26.COV2.S consisted of a replication-incompetent adenovirus type 26 vector by which a prefusion-stabilized SARS-CoV-2 spike protein from the original Wuhan strain was expressed. The germline V and J ends show losses of 6 bases and 1 base respectively, and no gene match explains 5 bases of the junction. The CDR3 spans 13 residues, from the cysteine through the phenylalanine. The kept DNA is CDR3 alone, 39 bases in frame from the first base. Sequences SQVTM (CDR1) and ANQGSEA (CDR2) are obtained from the germline V gene.

The V and J genes are TRBV29-1 and TRBJ1-1; 7 middle bases align to TRBD1. This clonotype originated in a person between 18 and 65 years old who received the Ad26.COV2.S COVID-19 vaccine or a placebo. Material: peripheral blood, obtained in a trial of Ad26.COV2.S vaccine versus placebo. Read as DNA, the sequence is TGCAGCGTCCCGGACAGGAAGAACACTGAAGCTTTCTTT. This translates into CSVPDRKNTEAFF.